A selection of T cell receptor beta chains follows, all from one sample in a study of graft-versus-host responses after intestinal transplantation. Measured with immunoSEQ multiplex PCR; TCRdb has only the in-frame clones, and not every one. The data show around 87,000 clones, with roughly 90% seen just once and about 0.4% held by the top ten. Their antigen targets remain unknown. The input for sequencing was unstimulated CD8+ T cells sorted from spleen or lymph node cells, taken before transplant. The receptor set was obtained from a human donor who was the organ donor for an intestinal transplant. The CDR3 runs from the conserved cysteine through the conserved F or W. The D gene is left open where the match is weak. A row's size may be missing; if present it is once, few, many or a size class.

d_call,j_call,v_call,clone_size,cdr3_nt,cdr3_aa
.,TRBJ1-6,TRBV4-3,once,TGCGCCAGCAGCCAAGATCTGGTCGGGAGGGTTTTCTCACCCCTCCACTTT,CASSQDLVGRVFSPLHF
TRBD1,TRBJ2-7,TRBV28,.,TGTGCCAGCAGTACAATGGGGCGGGACAGGGACGAGCAGTACTTC,CASSTMGRDRDEQYF
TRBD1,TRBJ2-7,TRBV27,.,TGTGCCAGCAGTTCCCTACCCCTCACAGGGGGAGTCTACGAGCAGTACTTC,CASSSLPLTGGVYEQYF
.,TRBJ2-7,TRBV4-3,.,TGCGCCAGCAGCCAAGATCTACTACCTCCCTACGAGCAGTACTTC,CASSQDLLPPYEQYF
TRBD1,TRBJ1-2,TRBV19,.,TGTGCCAGTAGCCCTGTCCCGGGACAGGGTGGCTACACCTTC,CASSPVPGQGGYTF
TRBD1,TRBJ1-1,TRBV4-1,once,TGCGCCAGCAGCCAGGAAGTAACAGGGGGCTCCACTGAAGCTTTCTTT,CASSQEVTGGSTEAFF
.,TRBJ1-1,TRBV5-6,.,TGTGCCAGCAGCGCGCCAGGGGTTATGAACACTGAAGCTTTCTTT,CASSAPGVMNTEAFF
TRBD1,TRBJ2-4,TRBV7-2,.,TGTGCCAGCACCTTGGGGACAGCGCAGTACTTC,CASTLGTAQYF
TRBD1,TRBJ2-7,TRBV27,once,TGTGCCAGCGCTAGGACAGGGGGCTACGAGCAGTACTTC,CASARTGGYEQYF
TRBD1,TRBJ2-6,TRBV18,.,TGTGCCAGCTCACCACCCTTAACGGGACAGGGGACTTTC,CASSPPLTGQGTF
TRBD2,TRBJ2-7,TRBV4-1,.,TGCGCCAGCAGCCAAGATGCTAGCGGGGCATACGAGCAGTACTTC,CASSQDASGAYEQYF
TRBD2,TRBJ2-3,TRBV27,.,TGTGCCAGCACCCGGACTAGCGGGGTCACAGATACGCAGTATTTT,CASTRTSGVTDTQYF
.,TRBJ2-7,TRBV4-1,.,TGCGCCAGCAGCCAAAGTGGAGGAGCCTACGAGCAGTACTTC,CASSQSGGAYEQYF
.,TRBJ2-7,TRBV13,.,TGTGCCAGCAGCTTAGTGGCTGACTCCTACGAGCAGTACTTC,CASSLVADSYEQYF
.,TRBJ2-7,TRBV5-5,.,TGTGCCAGCAGCTTGCGGCAGGGGAACTACGAGCAGTACTTC,CASSLRQGNYEQYF
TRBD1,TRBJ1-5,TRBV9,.,TGTGCCAGCAGCGCAGGGACAGGGAATAATCAGCCCCAGCATTTT,CASSAGTGNNQPQHF
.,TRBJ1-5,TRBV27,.,TGTGCCAGCAGCCCGTCCTATAGCAATCAGCCCCAGCATTTT,CASSPSYSNQPQHF